This T cell receptor (beta chain) was found in a study of control samples from healthy donors and cancer patients. CDR3 size: 15 residues. The V gene's germline CDR1 is MNHEY and CDR2 SVGAGI. The V gene lost 2 bases and the J gene lost 3 bases, with 13 bases spanning the gap. TCRdb keeps only in-frame clones here, not all; method: immunoSEQ multiplex PCR. Of about 180,000 clones in the sample, 91% were seen once. The receptor was isolated from a woman aged 40 to 50 in good health. This chain uses TRBV6-5 with TRBJ1-2; a possible D gene is TRBD1 (5 bases). Sequenced: blood. The CDR3 reads CASSYRGASDYGYTF. The CDR3 DNA reads as TGTGCCAGCAGTTACCGAGGGGCATCAGACTATGGCTACACCTTC.